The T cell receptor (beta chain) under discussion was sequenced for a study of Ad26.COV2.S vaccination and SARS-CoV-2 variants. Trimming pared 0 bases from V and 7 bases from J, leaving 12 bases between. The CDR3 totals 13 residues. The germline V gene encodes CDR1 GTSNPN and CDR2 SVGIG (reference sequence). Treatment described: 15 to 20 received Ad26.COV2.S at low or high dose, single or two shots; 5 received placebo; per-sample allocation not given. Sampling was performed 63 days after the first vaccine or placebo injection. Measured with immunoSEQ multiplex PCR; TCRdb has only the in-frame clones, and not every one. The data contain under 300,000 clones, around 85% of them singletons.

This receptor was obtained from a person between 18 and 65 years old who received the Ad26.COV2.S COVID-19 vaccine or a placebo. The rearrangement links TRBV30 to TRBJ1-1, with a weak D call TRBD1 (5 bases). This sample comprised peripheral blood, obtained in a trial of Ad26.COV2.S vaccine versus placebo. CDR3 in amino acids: CAWSVGTLGEAFF. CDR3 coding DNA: TGTGCCTGGAGTGTAGGGACCCTGGGTGAAGCTTTCTTT.